The 30 T cell receptor beta chains below all came from one sample that was sequenced in a study of human T cells and chemical hapten exposure (dated by TCRdb to the early 2020s). The sample's time point, from its label and the paper: healthy volunteer bleed at 2 weeks. Total RNA was isolated from unfractionated whole blood collected in Tempus Blood RNA tubes. The protocol used for the library was RACE. Sequenced on a NextSeq 500. TCRdb reworked the public reads: Q25 trimming with fastp, MiXCR clone assembly, productive beta chains retained. A single entry per CDR3 protein holds the most common genes and DNA from its merged rows. The sample has over 100,000 distinct CDR3 sequences on record, more than 7.5% of them singletons. The ten most abundant clones make up 1.5% to 2% of the sample. The source material was whole blood. These receptors came from a male donor in good health. Some clones in this sample may be carry-over from other donors' samples.

In its sample, this clonotype was seen a few times. This chain's CDR3 is CASSYSPGLKEQFF. The CDR3 nucleotides read TGTGCCAGCAGTTACTCGCCGGGCCTCAAGGAGCAGTTCTTC. The V and J genes are TRBV6-6 and TRBJ2-1; D is unclear. CDR1 MNHNY and CDR2 SVGAGI come from the germline V gene (reference sequence). The CDR3 consists of 14 residues. Trimming took 0 bases from V and 10 from J, leaving 13 bases between them.

This clonotype has at least ten counts. The chain combines TRBV27 with TRBJ1-6; possible D gene TRBD1, 5 bases. Germline values: CDR1 MNHEY, CDR2 SMNVEV (reference sequence). The CDR3 has 15 amino acids. V dropped 1 base and J dropped 7 bases, with 11 bases sitting between them. As DNA, the CDR3 is TGTGCCAGCAGTTTATGGCCAGGGAGGAATTCACCCCTCCACTTT. Protein product: CASSLWPGRNSPLHF.

The rearrangement joins TRBV12-3 or TRBV12-4 to TRBJ2-5; 13 bases fit TRBD2. CDR3 length: 14 residues. Trimming at V came to 6 bases and at J to 5 bases, leaving 3 bases not matched to a gene. The CDR3 DNA reads TGTGCCAGCAGCGGACTAGCGGGAGTCGAGACCCAGTACTTC. Translated, it gives CASSGLAGVETQYF.

This clonotype was seen at least ten times. V is TRBV18 and J is TRBJ2-5; D unclear. The CDR3 totals 13 residues. Trimming removed 4 bases at V and 2 bases at J, with 8 bases between. Germline V CDR1 and CDR2: KGHSH, LQKENI. In DNA form, the CDR3 reads TGTGCCAGCTCACTGCGCAATCAAGAGACCCAGTACTTC. It yields the protein CASSLRNQETQYF.

In DNA form, the CDR3 reads TGTGCCAGCAGCCAAGGAGTCCTTAGGGAGCAGCCCCAGCATTTT. Residues: CASSQGVLREQPQHF. This chain joins TRBV3-1 and TRBJ1-5, with D hard to call. The CDR3 contains 15 residues. V was cut by 1 base and J by 7 bases, with 14 bases left in between. Germline CDR1 is LGHDT and CDR2 is YNNKEL (reference sequence). Supplemented by reference TRBV3-1 and TRBJ1-5, the full variable domain reads DTAVSQTPKYLVTQMGNDKSIKCEQNLGHDTMYWYKQDSKKFLKIMFSYNNKELIINETVPNRFSPKSPDKAHLNLHINSLELGDSAVYFCASSQGVLREQPQHFGDGTRLSIL.

The rearrangement uses TRBV6-1 and TRBJ2-7; D uncertain. CDR3 length equals 15 residues. V was pared by 5 bases and J by 2 bases, with 16 bases between. CDR1 is MNHNS and CDR2 is SASEGT in the germline V gene. CDR3 DNA sequence: TGTGCCAGCAGTCCTGTGGACCGCTTTACCTACGAGCAGTACTTC. It codes for CASSPVDRFTYEQYF.

The chain couples TRBV14 to TRBJ2-1, with no clear D. CDR3 length equals 12 residues. The germline V gene encodes CDR1 SGHDN and CDR2 FVKESK. The germline V and J ends were trimmed by 3 bases and 4 bases, with 4 bases remaining between them. The CDR3 sequence is CASSQIYNEQFF. Here the CDR3 DNA reads TGTGCCAGCAGCCAGATATACAATGAGCAGTTCTTC.

This clonotype was seen at least ten times. V gene TRBV12-3 or TRBV12-4 combines with J gene TRBJ1-5; TRBD1 aligns across 8 bases. The CDR3 has 19 amino acids. Trimming removed 5 bases from V and 2 bases from J; junction bases left unmatched: 17. The CDR3 reads CASSPGSLAGGKGNQPQHF. The CDR3 DNA sequence: TGTGCCAGCAGTCCCGGTTCCCTTGCAGGGGGCAAGGGCAATCAGCCCCAGCATTTT.

At least ten counts were recorded for this clonotype. CDR3 protein: CASSVGLAYEQYF. The CDR3, as DNA: TGTGCCAGCAGCGTGGGACTCGCCTACGAGCAGTACTTC. The V call is TRBV11-2, the J call TRBJ2-7, with a tentative D call TRBD2 (6 bases). CDR3 length: 13 residues. The V gene's germline CDR1 is SGHAT and CDR2 FQNNGV. Trimming stripped 5 bases from V and 2 bases from J, with 10 bases between.

The J gene is TRBJ1-4, the V gene TRBV20-1; D is unresolved. The CDR3 runs 13 residues. Germline lookup yields CDR1 DFQATT and CDR2 SNEGSKA (reference sequence). Trimming cost V 7 bases and J 0 bases, with 9 bases left between them. The CDR3 spells CSVAYSTNEKLFF. CDR3 DNA: TGCAGTGTGGCATACTCAACTAATGAAAAACTGTTTTTT.

A few counts support this clonotype. The chain joins TRBV13 to TRBJ2-7, with D perhaps TRBD2 (6 bases). Germline lookup yields CDR1 PRHDT and CDR2 FYEKMQ (reference sequence). The CDR3 is 16 residues long. The V gene lost 0 bases and the J gene lost 6 bases, with 18 bases spanning the gap. CDR3 nucleotides: TGTGCCAGCAGCTTAGGCCGAGGGACTGGAAGTCTCGAGCAGTACTTC. Protein: CASSLGRGTGSLEQYF.

This clonotype was seen repeatedly, ten times or more. J is TRBJ1-5 and V is TRBV2, with D possibly being TRBD1 (6 bases). The CDR3 length is 15 residues. Deletions cut 8 bases from V and 2 bases from J, with 16 bases between. CDR1 and CDR2 from the germline V gene are SNHLY and FYNNEI. DNA for the CDR3: TGTGCCAGCGGCCTCGGGGGGGCCGGCAATCAGCCCCAGCATTTT. Its protein is CASGLGGAGNQPQHF.

The sample holds a few counts of this clonotype. The chain has TRBV29-1 and TRBJ2-7; 10 nucleotides agree with TRBD2. The CDR3 consists of 13 residues. Germline V gene lookup returns CDR1 SQVTM and CDR2 ANQGSEA. V lost 6 bases to trimming and J lost 7 bases; unmatched junction nucleotides: 9. CDR3 loop: CSVRGLAVAEQYF. The CDR3 DNA sequence: TGCAGCGTCCGCGGACTAGCGGTCGCGGAGCAGTACTTC.

This clonotype was seen only a few times. This rearrangement joins TRBV7-3 to TRBJ1-1, with TRBD1 identical over 9 bases. The J segment lost 6 bases and the V segment lost 1 base, leaving 0 bases of the junction unmatched. Germline lookup yields CDR1 SGHTA and CDR2 FQGTGA. CDR3 length: 13 residues. The CDR3 spells CASSLRQGAEAFF. The CDR3 coding sequence is TGTGCCAGCAGCTTAAGACAGGGGGCTGAAGCTTTCTTT.

This clonotype came up many times. V and J are TRBV18 and TRBJ1-6; D unresolved. Trimming cost V 3 bases and J 10 bases, with 10 bases left between them. Germline V lookup: CDR1 KGHSH, CDR2 LQKENI. The CDR3 consists of 13 residues. As DNA, the CDR3 is TGTGCCAGCTCACCGGACTCATCGTCACCCCTCCACTTT. This gives the protein CASSPDSSSPLHF.

The chain joins TRBV5-1 to TRBJ2-2, with D possibly being TRBD1 or TRBD2 (5 bases each). The CDR3 has 15 residues. In germline, CDR1 is SGHRS, CDR2 YFSETQ. V gave up 3 bases and J gave up 0 bases, with 9 bases separating them. The CDR3 spells CASSWGSANTGELFF. The CDR3 region has the DNA TGCGCCAGCAGCTGGGGGTCCGCGAACACCGGGGAGCTGTTTTTT.

The chain employs TRBV20-1 and TRBJ1-1; tentatively, D is TRBD1 (5 bases). The length of the CDR3 is 13 residues. In germline, CDR1 is DFQATT, CDR2 SNEGSKA (reference sequence). Trimming stripped 0 bases from V and 1 base from J, with 6 bases between. CDR3 amino acids: CSARDGGNTEAFF. The DNA of the CDR3 is TGCAGTGCTAGAGATGGGGGGAACACTGAAGCTTTCTTT.

The chain recombines TRBV7-8 with TRBJ1-1, with TRBD1 matching 9 bases. The V segment lost 4 bases and the J segment 1 base; nucleotides outside the gene matches: 4. There are 15 residues in the CDR3. Per germline, CDR1 SGHVS and CDR2 FQNEAQ. CDR3: CASSSRGQGNTEAFF. The DNA for the CDR3 is TGTGCCAGCAGCTCCCGGGGACAGGGGAACACTGAAGCTTTCTTT.

This clonotype was counted a few times. CDR3 in amino acids: CSASETGTGVPSPLHF. The CDR3, as DNA: TGCAGTGCTAGTGAGACCGGGACAGGGGTTCCCTCACCCCTCCACTTT. The chain is built from TRBV20-1 and TRBJ1-6; 10 positions match TRBD1. The CDR3 spans 16 residues. CDR1 is DFQATT, CDR2 SNEGSKA, per germline (reference sequence). V dropped 3 bases and J dropped 10; count of bases not matched to a gene: 12.

This clonotype was detected a few times. The chain links TRBV5-1 to TRBJ1-1, with 8 bases lining up with TRBD1. The junction had 9 bases not matched to a gene; V was cut back by 5 bases and J by 12 bases. The CDR3 is 12 amino acids. The V gene's germline CDR1 is SGHRS and CDR2 YFSETQ. The CDR3 region is CASRHDRGWSFF. The CDR3 region has the DNA TGCGCCAGCAGGCACGACAGGGGTTGGTCTTTCTTT. Full variable domain (remainder filled in from reference TRBV5-1 and TRBJ1-1): KAGVTQTPRYLIKTRGQQVTLSCSPISGHRSVSWYQQTPGQGLQFLFEYFSETQRNKGNFPGRFSGRQFSNSRSEMNVSTLELGDSALYLCASRHDRGWSFFGQGTRLTVV.

This clonotype was recorded at least ten times. V and J are TRBV12-3 or TRBV12-4 and TRBJ2-5; D is ambiguous. The CDR3 loop spans 13 amino acids. The ends were cut back, 8 bases at V and 4 bases at J, with 14 bases in the middle. This CDR3 is CASAPLTLETQYF. CDR3 coding DNA: TGTGCCAGCGCCCCCCTTACACTAGAGACCCAGTACTTC.

The sample holds a few counts of this clonotype. This chain connects TRBV14 to TRBJ2-7; possible D gene TRBD1, 6 bases. The V end lost 0 bases, the J end lost 4 bases, and 10 bases lay between the germline ends. Germline V gene lookup returns CDR1 SGHDN and CDR2 FVKESK. This CDR3 is built from 14 residues. Here the CDR3 reads CASSQDLGAYEQYF. The CDR3 coding sequence is TGTGCCAGCAGCCAAGATTTGGGGGCGTACGAGCAGTACTTC.

V gene TRBV9 combines with J gene TRBJ2-7; possible D gene TRBD2, 6 bases. The CDR3 extends over 17 amino acids. The V gene's germline CDR1 is SGDLS and CDR2 YYNGEE. V shed 0 bases and J shed 5 bases, with 21 bases lying between them. The CDR3 spells CASSVGNSGGELNEQYF. The CDR3, as DNA: TGTGCCAGCAGCGTAGGAAACAGTGGAGGGGAACTAAACGAGCAGTACTTC.

The chain has TRBV25-1 and TRBJ2-1, with TRBD2 matching 8 bases. CDR3 length equals 14 residues. The germline V gene has CDR1 MGHDK and CDR2 SYGVNS. With 6 bases clipped from V and 4 bases from J, the junction kept 5 bases outside the gene matches. The CDR3 loop is CASSKAGVYNEQFF. The DNA of the CDR3 is TGTGCCAGCAGCAAAGCGGGAGTGTACAATGAGCAGTTCTTC.

This clonotype was detected a few times. The chain links TRBV4-3 to TRBJ1-3; D is uncertain. V was clipped by 0 bases and J by 4 bases, with 13 bases between them. This CDR3 contains 16 residues. Germline CDR1 reads LGHNA; CDR2 reads YSLEER. CDR3 in DNA: TGCGCCAGCAGCCAAGATCAAGGGAGAGGAGGAAACACCATATATTTT. Protein: CASSQDQGRGGNTIYF.

This clonotype showed up just a few times. The chain joins TRBV29-1 to TRBJ1-2, with TRBD1 as a possible D gene (6 bases). Germline V gene data show CDR1 as SQVTM and CDR2 as ANQGSEA. This CDR3 contains 13 residues. V lost 0 bases to trimming and J lost 8 bases, with 13 bases between them. CDR3 amino acids: CSVEDGTGKGYTF. DNA of the CDR3: TGCAGCGTTGAAGACGGCACAGGGAAAGGCTACACCTTC.

V gene TRBV11-2 combines with J gene TRBJ1-6; D is undetermined. Germline lookup yields CDR1 SGHAT and CDR2 FQNNGV. There are 15 residues in the CDR3. The V gene lost 1 base and the J gene lost 2 bases, with 6 bases spanning the gap. In DNA, the CDR3 is TGTGCCAGCAGCTTAGGGGTGACCTATAATTCACCCCTCCACTTT. Translating gives CASSLGVTYNSPLHF.

As to this clonotype: One end of the junction varies from germline; a read error may be responsible. The gene calls are TRBV29-1 and TRBJ1-2, with 7 bases lining up with TRBD1. Germline V gives CDR1 SQVTM, CDR2 ANQGSEA. The CDR3 is 14 amino acids. The CDR3 spells CSVKDREGSYGYTF. CDR3 in DNA: TGCAGCGTTAAAGACAGGGAGGGTAGCTATGGCTACACCTTC.

This clonotype was picked up a small number of times. This chain connects TRBV5-5 to TRBJ2-1; TRBD2 might be the D (5 bases). CDR3 length: 14 amino acids. Trimming took 4 bases from V and 5 from J, leaving 13 bases between them. The germline CDR1 and CDR2 sequences are SGHKS and YYEKEE (reference sequence). CDR3 region: CASSRNGIHNEQFF. CDR3 nucleotides: TGTGCCAGCAGCCGAAACGGGATTCACAATGAGCAGTTCTTC.

Worth noting for this clonotype: A much larger clone sits a single nucleotide away, making a read error possible. This chain joins TRBV5-1 and TRBJ2-3; D may be TRBD1 (5 bases). CDR3 size: 14 residues. Germline V gene lookup returns CDR1 SGHRS and CDR2 YFSETQ. The chain's CDR3 is CVSSLAAGLDTQYF. The CDR3 nucleotides read TGCGTCAGCAGCTTGGCGGCAGGGTTAGATACGCAGTATTTT.